This is a list of T cell receptor beta chains from one sample in a study of technical replicates of blood from a few donors. Sequencing was performed with immunoSEQ multiplex PCR; in TCRdb, only in-frame clones are kept and a portion is missing. The data contain 55,000 to 80,000 clones, roughly 90% of them singletons. Specimen: PBMCs. The receptors come from a human donor in good health. Some clones in this sample may be carry-over from other donors' samples. Both conserved end residues are part of each CDR3. A D gene is named only where the DNA matches it firmly. Expanded clones are given a class, and other clones once, few, many or no size at all.

NA	TRBD1	TRBV7-9	TRBJ1-1	TGTGCCAGCAGCTTTTTCCGGGACAGGGGTACTGAAGCTTTCTTT	CASSFFRDRGTEAFF
NA	TRBD2	TRBV6-1	TRBJ2-7	TGTGCCAGCAGTGAACCGGGACTAGGCACCTACGAGCAGTACTTC	CASSEPGLGTYEQYF
NA	NA	TRBV7-9	TRBJ2-1	TGTGCCAGCAGCCCCCCGGTTAATGAGGTGGGTGAGCAGTTCTTC	CASSPPVNEVGEQFF
NA	NA	TRBV7-8	TRBJ1-2	TGTGCCAGCAGCGGGATCTCCTCAGGGGAACATGGCTACACCTTC	CASSGISSGEHGYTF
NA	NA	TRBV9	TRBJ2-2	TGTGCCAGCAGCGTAGTGAGTCCCGGGGAGCTGTTTTTT	CASSVVSPGELFF
NA	NA	TRBV5-4	TRBJ1-3	TGTGCCAGCAGCTTGGGTGGGCCTGGTGGAAACACCATATATTTT	CASSLGGPGGNTIYF
NA	NA	TRBV5-1	TRBJ2-3	TGCGCCAGCAGCAGTCTTCCAGGGAGCACAGATACGCAGTATTTT	CASSSLPGSTDTQYF
once	NA	TRBV4-1	TRBJ1-2	TGCGCCAGCAGCCCCTACCTGGACACGGCGAGGATCTATGGCTACACCTTC	CASSPYLDTARIYGYTF
NA	TRBD1	TRBV4-1	TRBJ1-2	TGCGCCAGCAGCCAGGCACAGGGGATGGGCGGCTATGGCTACACCTTC	CASSQAQGMGGYGYTF
NA	TRBD1	TRBV5-1	TRBJ2-3	TGCGCCAGCAGCTTGCGTCGGGACAGGGGAGATACGCAGTATTTT	CASSLRRDRGDTQYF
NA	NA	TRBV5-6	TRBJ1-1	TGTGCCAGCAGGGCCAGGGGCTCGAGGAGAACGACTGAAGCTTTCTTT	CASRARGSRRTTEAFF
NA	NA	TRBV21-1	TRBJ1-5	TGTGCCACCACCACCGGGAGGGGCGTGGAGTGGGATCAGCCCCAGCATTTT	CATTTGRGVEWDQPQHF
once	TRBD1	TRBV4-3	TRBJ2-7	TGCGCCAGCAGCCTGGGACAGGGGGCCTACGAGCAGTACTTC	CASSLGQGAYEQYF
NA	NA	TRBV4-3	TRBJ1-1	TGCGCCAGCAGCCAAGAACAGGGATTTTACTCTGAAGCTTTCTTT	CASSQEQGFYSEAFF
NA	NA	TRBV5-5	TRBJ1-3	TGTGCCAGCAGCTTGACAGGCCCCACCATATATTTT	CASSLTGPTIYF
NA	NA	TRBV5-1	TRBJ2-5	TGCGCCAGCAGCGTGGACTCTTCGGGGACCCAGTACTTC	CASSVDSSGTQYF
NA	TRBD2	TRBV11-2	TRBJ2-1	TGTGCCAGCAGCTCCAGACTAGCGGGAGCTCGCGTATACAATGAGCAGTTCTTC	CASSSRLAGARVYNEQFF
NA	NA	TRBV4-1	TRBJ1-4	TGCGCCAGCAGCCTGCAGGGGTATTTTAATGAAAAACTGTTTTTT	CASSLQGYFNEKLFF
NA	TRBD1	TRBV5-1	TRBJ1-1	TGCGCCAGCAGCTTGGAGGGGGCATGGGCTGAAGCTTTCTTT	CASSLEGAWAEAFF
NA	TRBD1	TRBV7-2	TRBJ1-1	TGTGCCAGCAGCAAAGCAAGGGGACAGGGGTTCCGGCGGTTCACTGAAGCTTTCTTT	CASSKARGQGFRRFTEAFF
NA	NA	TRBV6-5	TRBJ1-1	TGTGCCAGCAGCACTTTACAGGGCGGTGGGACTGAAGCTTTCTTT	CASSTLQGGGTEAFF
NA	NA	TRBV18	TRBJ2-5	TGTGCCAGCTCACCACCTGTCAGCGTCGGGACCCAGTACTTC	CASSPPVSVGTQYF